These 8 T cell receptor beta chains came from one sample sequenced in a study of OX40 agonist ivuxolimab in advanced cancers. Method: immunoSEQ multiplex PCR; TCRdb's copy keeps in-frame clones and lacks some. Of nearly 70,000 clones in the sample, 75% to 90% were seen once. The sequenced sample was CD4+ or CD8+ T cells sorted from blood, obtained in a trial of the OX40 agonist ivuxolimab. These receptors all come from an adult with an advanced solid tumor such as melanoma, head and neck, liver or kidney cancer.

This chain connects TRBV15 to TRBJ1-4; 7 positions match TRBD1. With V trimmed by 9 bases and J by 6 bases, 10 bases remained unmatched. Germline-derived CDR1 and CDR2 are LNHNV and YYDKDF (reference sequence). The CDR3 loop spans 14 amino acids. The CDR3 region is CATTRQGNDEKLFF. Here the CDR3 DNA reads TGTGCCACGACCCGACAGGGCAATGATGAAAAACTGTTTTTT.

The rearrangement uses TRBV5-4 and TRBJ2-6, with a possible D match to TRBD2 (7 bases). V gave up 3 bases and J gave up 0 bases, with 13 bases separating them. Germline V gene sequence: CDR1 SGHNT, CDR2 YYREEE (reference sequence). The CDR3 consists of 17 residues. The CDR3 DNA sequence: TGTGCCAGCAGCTCACAGGGAGGGCCCTCTGGGGCCAACGTCCTGACTTTC. Its protein is CASSSQGGPSGANVLTF.

This sequence joins TRBV5-1 and TRBJ1-2; 7 bases are a match to TRBD1. Trimming at V came to 0 bases and at J to 7 bases, leaving 9 bases not matched to a gene. The CDR3 consists of 15 residues. CDR1 and CDR2 from the germline V gene are SGHRS and YFSETQ. DNA for the CDR3: TGCGCCAGCAGCTTGGGGCGGTTGACAGGGCTTGGCTACACCTTC. It codes for CASSLGRLTGLGYTF.

There are a few counts of this clone. V usage is TRBV15 and J usage is TRBJ1-5; D perhaps matches TRBD1 (6 bases). The CDR3 loop spans 17 amino acids. The V end lost 0 bases, the J end lost 2 bases, and 14 bases lay between the germline ends. Per germline, CDR1 LNHNV and CDR2 YYDKDF (reference sequence). The CDR3 here is CATSRDWGARGNQPQHF. CDR3 nucleotide sequence: TGTGCCACCAGCAGAGATTGGGGGGCAAGGGGCAATCAGCCCCAGCATTTT.

The chain is built from TRBV7-3 and TRBJ2-1, with D maybe TRBD2 (5 bases). Germline values: CDR1 SGHTA, CDR2 FQGTGA. V lost 4 bases, J lost 8 bases, and 12 bases lay in between. The CDR3 has 13 residues. CDR3 DNA: TGTGCCAGCAGCTATTCCCGGCGGGATGAGCAGTTCTTC. Its protein product is CASSYSRRDEQFF.

This clone showed up just a few times. The J gene is TRBJ1-2, the V gene TRBV2; D is ambiguous. This CDR3 spans 13 amino acids. V was cut by 0 bases and J by 8 bases, with 10 bases left in between. Germline V lookup: CDR1 SNHLY, CDR2 FYNNEI. CDR3 protein: CASSEANPVGYTF. DNA of the CDR3: TGTGCCAGCAGTGAAGCGAACCCGGTAGGCTACACCTTC.

The chain combines TRBV6-1 with TRBJ1-2, with D tentatively TRBD1 (5 bases). The CDR3 extends over 15 amino acids. Trimming took 3 bases from V and 8 from J, leaving 19 bases between them. Germline V gene lookup returns CDR1 MNHNS and CDR2 SASEGT. This CDR3 is CASSDGVGQIEGYTF. CDR3 DNA: TGTGCCAGCAGTGACGGCGTCGGACAAATCGAGGGCTACACCTTC.

The rearrangement links TRBV2 to TRBJ1-5; possibly TRBD1 for D (5 bases). The ends were cut back, 10 bases at V and 0 bases at J, with 13 bases in the middle. Germline V gene data show CDR1 as SNHLY and CDR2 as FYNNEI. The CDR3 covers 14 residues. As DNA, the CDR3 is TGTGCCACTTCCGGGACCCATAGCAATCAGCCCCAGCATTTT. Residues: CATSGTHSNQPQHF.